This T cell receptor beta chain was documented in a study of blood T cell repertoires in COVID-19. Study-level information: T cells, B-cell-depleted T cells, or PBMCs provided the cDNA or gDNA that served as material.

Looked up from germline, CDR1 is SNHLY and CDR2 is FYNNEI. With V trimmed by 2 bases and J by 4 bases, 1 base remained unmatched. The CDR3 loop spans 13 amino acids. In the original analysis: Estimation of nucleated cell counts relied on the amplification of reference gene primers. The table came from immunoSEQ multiplex PCR; TCRdb's copy has only in-frame clones and leaves some out. V and J calls and clone size are given by that table; D and trimming were obtained from the DNA. The data show approximately 100,000 clones, under 80% seen once. The TCR was taken from a man between 65 and 79 years old with active or convalescent COVID-19. What was sequenced was peripheral blood. The rearrangement joins TRBV2 to TRBJ1-1; 7 positions agree with TRBD1. The CDR3 DNA reads as TGTGCCAGCAGTGAACAGGGGGGCACTGAAGCTTTCTTT. Its translation: CASSEQGGTEAFF.